The T cell receptor beta chain under discussion was sequenced for a study of blood T cell repertoires in COVID-19. Study-level background: Material from acute and convalescent COVID-19 was sourced from the United States, Italy and Spain. PBMCs, B-cell-depleted T cells, or T cells were the source of the cDNA or gDNA that made up the material.

V gave up 2 bases and J gave up 7 bases, with 15 bases separating them. The CDR3 totals 14 residues. Germline V gives CDR1 KGHSH, CDR2 LQKENI. This clone has only one observation. Authors' processing steps: Reference gene primer amplification yielded estimated nucleated cell counts. Some clones are missing from TCRdb's copy, which holds only in-frame ones; the method was immunoSEQ multiplex PCR. V, J and clone size reflect that table, while D and trimming were determined from the DNA. The sample holds roughly 50,000 clones; about nine tenths are singletons and the top ten take around 30%. Sequenced sample: peripheral blood. The sequence came from a human donor in a cohort sampled during active COVID-19. The chain links TRBV18 to TRBJ2-7, with D maybe TRBD1 (5 bases). The CDR3 protein is CASSPTAGPEEQYF. The CDR3 DNA is TGTGCCAGCTCACCAACGGCAGGGCCCGAGGAGCAGTACTTC.